This TCR beta chain was obtained from a study of cytomegalovirus exposure and HLA in healthy donors listed by TCRdb under 2017. Background for the entire study: An earlier analysis of about 530 of the donors reported under 300 Gb of sequence data and about 120 million unique TCR beta sequences obtained from 180 million or so T cells. Approximately 310 gigabases of sequencing data and about 92 million unique TCR sequences made up an early release that covered over 550 HLA-typed donors. Of the 350 to 450 genotyped donors, around 81% fell in the genetic ancestry cluster associated with self-reported Caucasian donors. The study aimed to test whether cataloging public T cell receptors could reveal signatures of past pathogen exposure. The study used immunosequencing to profile the T cell repertoires of 666 subjects and linked those repertoires to cytomegalovirus serostatus. A separate validation cohort of 90 to 150 different subjects was used in addition to the approximately 640-subject first cohort. The study combined high-throughput TCR immunosequencing, statistical association of individual TCRs with disease status, and machine learning to predict cytomegalovirus infection status. A later analysis re-analyzed previously published TCR beta repertoires from roughly 690 donors and added high-resolution HLA genotyping to study TCR occurrence patterns. Rather than drawing on any new phenotypic data, the later analysis identified candidate immune exposures from TCR beta sequences and the way those sequences occurred across donors. In an earlier analysis of 500 to 650 of the donors, high-throughput TCR beta sequencing was used to judge whether each TCR beta V gene segment behaved as functional or pseudogenic. Donor age, sex, ethnicity and CMV serostatus were collected together with the repertoire data. In a later genetic analysis, genome-wide SNP genotypes for about 55% of the roughly 670 donors were used, and that subset was treated as a discovery cohort. All discovery cohort repertoires had been generated using a single sequencing platform. HLA typing covered class I and class II loci at four-digit resolution. Typing coverage varied by locus: roughly 629-640 donors for A, B, C, DRB1 and DQB1; roughly 510 for DQA1; some 610 for DPA1; 450 to 480 for DPB1. About five DR-DQ haplotypes were treated as single units for association and clustering because of strong linkage in the cohort. Among almost 400 genotyped donors of the cohort, an average of around 240,000 unique TCR beta nucleotide sequences were sequenced per donor, roughly 20% of them non-productive. General findings and caveats noted by the study authors: In vitro tests confirmed that a few of the cytomegalovirus-associated TCR beta chains recognize cytomegalovirus antigens. A later analysis associated approximately 17,000 TCR beta sequences with specific HLA alleles at a false discovery rate of 0.05. Linkage disequilibrium might explain the correlated functional status among segregating V segments, but an unknown experimental factor could not be ruled out. Sequencing depth was assumed to be roughly uniform across donors in the presence/absence analyses, though that assumption may not hold. Because the 87-base-pair reads could not distinguish some IMGT-functional V segments, including TRBV6-2 and TRBV6-3, those segments were excluded. Immune exposure information for the cohort was limited to CMV serostatus. While some public TCRs were present in many individuals, most TCR sequences turned up only very rarely across donors. In an earlier analysis of fewer than 750 of the donors, most TCR beta V segments were observed in productive rearrangements about 90% or about 30% of the time, broadly matching IMGT annotations. A later analysis reported that several top co-occurrence clusters appeared linked to parvovirus B19, influenza, CMV and Epstein-Barr virus. Only TCR beta chains were sequenced in this cohort, and the absence of alpha or paired-chain data limited detectable features. HLA typing was unavailable for some donors at each locus, so association tests used only the typed subset. Compared with equally common non-associated chains, HLA-associated TCR beta chains in a later analysis were more clonally expanded and had lower generation probabilities. Strong co-occurrence of HLA alleles, especially DR and DQ, made assigning TCR associations to individual alleles difficult. The authors suggested that the approach could potentially be extended to other disease states and immunological phenotypes. The study listed approximately 160 TCR beta chains as associated with cytomegalovirus. Seventeen rarely observed V segments, including chromosome 9 orphons, were excluded from the earlier analysis of some 590 of the donors because counts were too low. The classifier was reported to diagnose cytomegalovirus status with high specificity and sensitivity in both the original and validation cohorts. The sequencing pipeline was judged likely to have produced a cluster of highly shared sequence variants as a technical artifact. In a later genetic analysis, fewer N-insertions in productive TCRs were reported among donors in an Asian-associated ancestry cluster than the approximately 670-donor mean. Most CMV-associated TCR beta chains appeared to be HLA-restricted in a later analysis, and the HLA associations seemed to be driven largely by CMV exposure. In a later genetic analysis, a missense DCLRE1C variant was associated with V-gene and J-gene trimming of TCR beta chains, and the association was replicated in an independent cohort. A further reported finding was that TCR beta sequences accurately predicted the HLA-A and HLA-B alleles for most subjects in the first cohort. A later analysis found that TCR association rates varied across HLA loci, with DRB1 alleles showing the most associated TCRs and HLA-C alleles the fewest.

The cohort comprised more than 550 healthy bone marrow donors. At the time of sampling, every cohort member was nominally healthy, though immune exposures that went unrecorded were likely present. The donor tested CMV seronegative, placing the donor among the 350 or so seronegative members of the cohort. Each donor provided a peripheral blood sample, and peripheral blood mononuclear cells were used for TCR beta sequencing. The Qiagen DNeasy Blood Extraction Kit was used to extract genomic DNA from the blood cell samples. V gives up 6 bases and J gives up 5 bases, and the segment between their germline ends measures 14 bases. CDR1 and CDR2, per the germline V gene, are KGHSH and LQKENI. The CDR3 contains 14 residues, cysteine and phenylalanine counted. The retained sequence is limited to the CDR3, 42 bases, with the frame set at the first base. To prepare the library, the immunoSEQ multiplex PCR assay was applied. For the multiplex PCR, a mixture combining 60 forward primers for TCR Vbeta segments and 13 reverse primers for TCR Jbeta segments was used. The CDR3 region of rearranged TCR beta genes was amplified from genomic DNA by a multiplex PCR assay. On the Illumina HiSeq System, the amplified TCR beta libraries were sequenced as 87-base-pair reads. As for the original processing: A later analysis tallied 70 million to 100 million unique TCR beta chains across the 640 or so repertoires, and approximately 12 million of those chains were shared by two or more donors. Raw reads were error-corrected and collapsed into unique sequences with a nearest-neighbor algorithm that merged closely related sequences to remove PCR and sequencing errors. CDR3 sequences were aligned to IMGT reference sequences to assign V, D and J gene segments. For a sequence to be retained, at least a six-nucleotide match to both a V gene segment and a J gene segment was required. A rearrangement was called productive if the CDR3 had no stop codons and remained in frame with V and J, and every other rearrangement was called non-productive. Following IMGT convention, CDR3 was defined as the stretch from the second conserved V-encoded cysteine to the conserved J-encoded phenylalanine. In an earlier analysis of more than 550 of the donors, sequences lacking an unambiguous match to a single V gene segment were excluded. In an earlier analysis of about 590 of the donors, a V segment was called functional when productive rearrangements were above 56.7%, and segregating when the standard deviation between donors exceeded 5%. A statistical classification framework was built for diagnosing cytomegalovirus status from the catalog of TCR beta chain sequences. V and J gene assignment, in a later analysis, came from comparing TCR nucleotide sequences with IMGT/GENE-DB human TR gene sequences. In a later analysis, CDR3 sequences and most-parsimonious VDJ recombination scenarios were assigned using the TCRdist pipeline. In a later analysis, each TCR beta chain was defined by its CDR3 amino acid sequence together with its V-gene family, and reads without a unique V-gene family were excluded. To address suspected cross-contamination and a sequencing artifact, a later analysis removed roughly 640 highly shared, low-generation-probability nucleotide sequences. A later analysis calculated a clonal expansion index for each public chain from normalized within-repertoire ranks of inferred template counts. In a later analysis, generation probabilities were computed using a VDJ recombination model fitted to out-of-frame rearrangements, and the results were checked against IGoR. In a later analysis, hypergeometric tests were used to score TCR-TCR, TCR-HLA and TCR-CMV co-occurrence, with a repertoire-size bias correction applied to TCR pairs. To estimate false discovery rates, a later analysis permuted the HLA or CMV assignments 20 times. A later analysis grouped co-occurring TCRs with DBSCAN, adding TCRdist sequence similarity when clustering within HLA-allele-positive subsets. Repertoires with fewer than 30,000 or more than 120,000 public chains, plus five repertoires with anomalous nucleotide sharing, were excluded from co-occurrence clustering. As stored in TCRdb, this immuneACCESS dataset retains in-frame rearrangements with V and J assigned. A fraction of the clones does not appear; measured against another copy, unresolved V genes explain less than half of the discrepancy, and the remainder lacks a known reason. Clonal size and the V and J genes are those of that table, whereas D and trimming came from the DNA. Within this sample are roughly 150,000 clones, with about 75% of them counted one time only. The ten largest account for approximately 4.2% of the sample.

In regard to this clone: What antigen it recognizes has not been identified. Base quality data are lacking; no much larger clone is found one base away.

Sequenced input: PBMCs. This chain is built from TRBV18 and TRBJ1-5; TRBD1 is a possible D gene, resting on 6 matching bases. This TCR came from a man aged 60-69 years in good health and CMV-seronegative. CDR3 protein: CASSEQGGDQPQHF. Read as DNA, the sequence is TGTGCCAGCTCTGAACAGGGTGGCGATCAGCCCCAGCATTTT.